This T cell receptor (beta chain) emerged from a study of cytomegalovirus exposure and HLA in healthy donors. Study observations and caveats: The majority of TCR sequences were rare, yet some public TCRs appeared in many donors.

Germline lookup yields CDR1 SGHKS and CDR2 YYEKEE (reference sequence). Trimming at V came to 1 base and at J to 4 bases, leaving 5 bases not matched to a gene. This CDR3 has 16 residues. Use of 60 Vbeta and 13 Jbeta primers characterized the PCR. Profiled with immunoSEQ multiplex PCR; TCRdb holds only in-frame clones, not every one. The sample consists of approximately 97,000 clones, roughly four fifths of them appearing once. As for this clone: Antigen specificity is unknown.

The sequenced material came from PBMCs. The chain combines TRBV5-5 with TRBJ1-5; 10 bases line up with TRBD1. The clonotype was recovered from a male donor in good health and CMV-seropositive. In DNA form, the CDR3 reads TGTGCCAGCAGCTTGAGGGGACAGGGGCTAAATCAGCCCCAGCATTTT. It encodes CASSLRGQGLNQPQHF.